The TCR beta chain under discussion was sequenced for a study of identical twins. Findings of the study overall: Carriage of fewer insertions was seen in abundant cord blood beta clonotypes, whereas memory repertoires showed none.

As for this clonotype: The antigen is unknown.

From the 5' RACE reads, TCRdb called clonotypes with MiXCR, one entry per CDR3 protein. The sample lists 1.5 million to 2 million distinct CDR3 sequences, roughly 35% occurring once. This CDR3 has 15 residues. The germline gives CDR1 MDHEN, CDR2 SYDVKM. V shed 3 bases and J 4 bases; nucleotides not matched to a gene: 6. The source of this sequence is a newborn girl in good health. The rearrangement joins TRBV28 to TRBJ2-7, with 10 bases identical to TRBD2. Sequenced sample: cord blood. The CDR3 DNA reads as TGTGCCAGCAGTTTCGGACTAGCGGAGGCTTACGAGCAGTACTTC. The encoded protein is CASSFGLAEAYEQYF. The whole variable domain, filled in from reference TRBV28 and TRBJ2-7, reads DVKVTQSSRYLVKRTGEKVFLECVQDMDHENMFWYRQDPGLGLRLIYFSYDVKMKEKGDIPEGYSVSREKKERFSLILESASTNQTSMYLCASSFGLAEAYEQYFGPGTRLTVT.